This T cell receptor (beta chain) stems from a study of PD-1 blockade in classical Hodgkin lymphoma. TCRdb's copy holds only in-frame clones and misses some; the assay was immunoSEQ multiplex PCR. Here the sample spans about 30,000 clones, roughly 86% being singletons. Time point: cycle 4 day 1 (C4D1), after less than 7 weeks of nivolumab. Brentuximab vedotin exposure varied, and every patient relapsed after autologous stem cell transplantation. The CD4+ T cells used were purified from thawed PBMCs through magnetic negative selection. Notes on the study in general: Lower baseline TCR diversity marked trial partial responders and progressors. Compared with healthy donors, newly diagnosed patients reportedly showed lower baseline TCR diversity. Significant TCR diversity gains by C4D1 occurred in CD4+ but not CD8+ cells.

This clone was observed once. Its antigen remains unknown. Sequenced here: CD4+ T cells from blood, sampled before the fourth cycle of nivolumab. The source is a human donor with classical Hodgkin lymphoma.

The CDR3 DNA is TGCGCCAGCAGCTTGGATCAGGGAGATACGCAGTATTTT. Its translation is CASSLDQGDTQYF. The chain employs TRBV5-1 and TRBJ2-3; weak D call: TRBD1 (5 bases). The germline CDR1 and CDR2 sequences are SGHRS and YFSETQ. The CDR3 has 13 residues. The germline V and J ends were trimmed by 0 bases and 5 bases, with 7 bases remaining between them.